A single sample gave rise to the 17 T cell receptor beta chains below, sequenced in a study of beta chain features in type 1 diabetes. Every isolated RNA sample was fully reverse transcribed, so sequencing captured expressed TCRB transcripts. Assay used: immunoSEQ multiplex PCR; TCRdb lists only in-frame clones, some missing. The sample lists around 300,000 clones, around 10% seen once, with 0.015% in the top ten. The sequencing input was naive CD4+ T cells from blood. The receptors were sampled from a woman in her thirties in good health.

The rearrangement uses TRBV18 and TRBJ2-3, with D possibly being TRBD1 (6 bases). Trimming removed 1 base from V and 2 bases from J, with 10 bases in between. The germline gives CDR1 KGHSH, CDR2 LQKENI. The CDR3 loop spans 15 amino acids. CDR3 coding DNA: TGTGCCAGCTCACCACTACAGGGCCCCACAGATACGCAGTATTTT. Translated, it gives CASSPLQGPTDTQYF.

This clone showed up just a few times. The chain recombines TRBV4-2 with TRBJ2-4, with 11 bases matching TRBD2. With V trimmed by 0 bases and J by 2 bases, 3 bases remained unmatched. CDR3 length: 17 residues. Germline CDR1 reads LGHNA; CDR2 reads YNFKEQ. In DNA form, the CDR3 reads TGTGCCAGCAGCCAAGAACTAGCGGGAGTCACCAAAAACATTCAGTACTTC. This translates into CASSQELAGVTKNIQYF.

The chain couples TRBV5-1 to TRBJ2-5; 11 positions match TRBD1. Germline V CDR1 and CDR2: SGHRS, YFSETQ. V dropped 0 bases and J dropped 4; count of bases not matched to a gene: 5. The length of the CDR3 is 16 residues. CDR3 residues: CASSLAGTGGGETQYF. DNA of the CDR3: TGCGCCAGCAGCTTGGCCGGGACAGGGGGAGGAGAGACCCAGTACTTC. The full variable domain, rest sourced from reference TRBV5-1 and TRBJ2-5, is KAGVTQTPRYLIKTRGQQVTLSCSPISGHRSVSWYQQTPGQGLQFLFEYFSETQRNKGNFPGRFSGRQFSNSRSEMNVSTLELGDSALYLCASSLAGTGGGETQYFGPGTRLLVL.

V gene TRBV25-1 combines with J gene TRBJ2-5, with a tentative D call TRBD2 (5 bases). Between the trimmed V and J ends, which lost 7 bases and 2 bases, there was a span of 11 bases. Germline loops: CDR1 MGHDK, CDR2 SYGVNS. This CDR3 region has 13 residues. CDR3 nucleotides: TGTGCCAGCACTTGGACTGATCAAGAGACCCAGTACTTC. Translation gives CASTWTDQETQYF.

The CDR3 loop reads CASSLEGGERETQYF. The CDR3 coding sequence is TGCGCCAGCAGCCTTGAAGGTGGGGAGAGGGAGACCCAGTACTTC. The genes are TRBV4-3 and TRBJ2-5, with TRBD2 as a possible D gene (5 bases). CDR3 length equals 15 residues. Trimming took off 4 bases at V and 5 bases at J, with 17 bases between the two ends. CDR1 and CDR2 from the germline V gene are LGHNA and YSLEER.

This clone was seen only a few times. The V and J genes are TRBV27 and TRBJ2-6; no reliable D call. From germline, CDR1 is MNHEY and CDR2 SMNVEV (reference sequence). The CDR3 is 16 residues long. V lost 10 bases and J 4 bases, leaving 20 bases between the germline ends. CDR3 coding DNA: TGTGCCACCGCCTATCACGTTATAGCCGGGGCCAACGTCCTGACTTTC. Its protein product is CATAYHVIAGANVLTF.

The chain employs TRBV2 and TRBJ1-5, with 7 bases aligning to TRBD1. This CDR3 is built from 15 residues. Germline V gene data show CDR1 as SNHLY and CDR2 as FYNNEI. V lost 7 bases and J lost 5; bases outside the gene matches: 11. The CDR3: CASTLTGVGDQPQHF. For the CDR3, the DNA is TGTGCCAGCACCCTCACAGGGGTGGGGGATCAGCCCCAGCATTTT.

The J gene is TRBJ2-1, the V gene TRBV5-1, with 11 bases matching TRBD2. The CDR3 length is 16 residues. The V gene end was trimmed by 1 base and the J gene end by 9 bases; junction bases not matched to a gene: 9. Germline CDR1 and CDR2: SGHRS and YFSETQ. Written as DNA, the CDR3 is TGCGCCAGCAGCTTGTGGCTAGCGGGAGGAACGGGTGAGCAGTTCTTC. Amino acid sequence: CASSLWLAGGTGEQFF. Full variable domain (outside the CDR3, taken from reference TRBV5-1 and TRBJ2-1): KAGVTQTPRYLIKTRGQQVTLSCSPISGHRSVSWYQQTPGQGLQFLFEYFSETQRNKGNFPGRFSGRQFSNSRSEMNVSTLELGDSALYLCASSLWLAGGTGEQFFGPGTRLTVL.

The rearrangement uses TRBV4-2 and TRBJ2-7, with 12 positions matching TRBD2. Germline V lookup: CDR1 LGHNA, CDR2 YNFKEQ. The CDR3 spans 13 residues. V shed 6 bases and J 6 bases; nucleotides not matched to a gene: 3. CDR3 in amino acids: CASSQTSGSEQYF. DNA of the CDR3: TGTGCCAGCAGTCAGACTAGCGGGAGCGAGCAGTACTTC.

The chain links TRBV5-1 to TRBJ1-1, with TRBD1 matching over 9 bases. The germline gives CDR1 SGHRS, CDR2 YFSETQ. This CDR3 is 15 amino acids long. With V trimmed by 0 bases and J by 6 bases, 6 bases remained unmatched. The CDR3 is CASSLDGQGLAEAFF. CDR3 in DNA: TGCGCCAGCAGCTTGGATGGACAGGGGCTTGCTGAAGCTTTCTTT.

The CDR3, as DNA: TGCGCCAGCAGCCAATCAGACAGGGACGCCGGGGAGCTGTTTTTT. Its protein product is CASSQSDRDAGELFF. The rearrangement links TRBV4-3 to TRBJ2-2, with 7 nucleotides matching TRBD1. Germline-derived CDR1 and CDR2 are LGHNA and YSLEER. CDR3 length: 15 residues. V lost 2 bases, J lost 6 bases, and 6 bases stayed unmatched.

Only a few counts were recorded for this clone. The chain is built from TRBV30 and TRBJ2-7; 9 nucleotides line up with TRBD1. The CDR3 consists of 17 residues. J lost 4 bases, V lost 2 bases, and 15 bases had no gene match. The germline V gene has CDR1 GTSNPN and CDR2 SVGIG (reference sequence). The CDR3 region has the DNA TGTGCCTGGAGTAAATACAGGGGGCCCGGGGGATATTACGAGCAGTACTTC. It encodes CAWSKYRGPGGYYEQYF.

This clone was seen more than once but under ten times. The chain links TRBV5-1 to TRBJ2-5; D uncertain. Germline V lookup: CDR1 SGHRS, CDR2 YFSETQ. The CDR3 loop spans 14 amino acids. V lost 4 bases and J lost 1, with 11 bases in between. This CDR3 reads CASSDLAVQETQYF. The DNA of the CDR3 is TGCGCCAGCAGCGACCTGGCGGTCCAAGAGACCCAGTACTTC. Looking up the rest from reference TRBV5-1 and TRBJ2-5 gives the full variable domain: KAGVTQTPRYLIKTRGQQVTLSCSPISGHRSVSWYQQTPGQGLQFLFEYFSETQRNKGNFPGRFSGRQFSNSRSEMNVSTLELGDSALYLCASSDLAVQETQYFGPGTRLLVL.

This clone has just a few counts. The chain couples TRBV7-9 to TRBJ2-1, with a weak D call TRBD1 (5 bases). CDR1 and CDR2 (germline): SEHNR, FQNEAQ (reference sequence). V gave up 5 bases and J gave up 6 bases, with 14 bases separating them. The CDR3 has 14 residues. CDR3 region: CASSVRTNINEQFF. CDR3 nucleotide sequence: TGTGCCAGCAGCGTCAGGACAAATATCAATGAGCAGTTCTTC.

The sample holds a few counts of this clone. The V and J genes are TRBV4-3 and TRBJ2-1; 10 positions match TRBD2. The CDR3 runs 18 residues. The V gene end was trimmed by 3 bases and the J gene end by 6 bases; junction bases not matched to a gene: 14. CDR1 is LGHNA, CDR2 YSLEER, per germline. CDR3 nucleotide sequence: TGCGCCAGCAGCCACCCCGAGGCTAGCGGGGGCCGGGCCAATGAGCAGTTCTTC. It is translated as CASSHPEASGGRANEQFF.

The chain recombines TRBV7-3 with TRBJ2-5; 9 positions match TRBD2. The CDR3 contains 13 residues. Germline-derived CDR1 and CDR2 are SGHTA and FQGTGA. J lost 5 bases, V lost 3 bases, and 1 base had no gene match. Here the CDR3 DNA reads TGTGCCAGCAGCTTTAGCGGGAGCGAGACCCAGTACTTC. It yields the protein CASSFSGSETQYF.

The chain couples TRBV5-8 to TRBJ1-1; unclear D gene. The length of the CDR3 is 13 residues. The germline gives CDR1 SGHTS, CDR2 YDEGEE. Trimming cost V 0 bases and J 4 bases, with 7 bases left between them. In DNA, the CDR3 is TGTGCCAGCAGCTTGGAACACGTCACTGAAGCTTTCTTT. Translated, it gives CASSLEHVTEAFF.